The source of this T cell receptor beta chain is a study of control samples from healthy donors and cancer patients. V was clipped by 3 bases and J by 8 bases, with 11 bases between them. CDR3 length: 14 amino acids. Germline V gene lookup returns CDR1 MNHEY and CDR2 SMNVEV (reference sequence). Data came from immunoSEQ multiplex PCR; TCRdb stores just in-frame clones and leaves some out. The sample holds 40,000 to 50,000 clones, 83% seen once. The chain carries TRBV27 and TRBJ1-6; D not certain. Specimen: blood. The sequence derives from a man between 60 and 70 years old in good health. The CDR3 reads CASSLVSSYSPLHF. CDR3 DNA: TGTGCCAGCAGTTTGGTTAGCTCATATTCACCCCTCCACTTT.